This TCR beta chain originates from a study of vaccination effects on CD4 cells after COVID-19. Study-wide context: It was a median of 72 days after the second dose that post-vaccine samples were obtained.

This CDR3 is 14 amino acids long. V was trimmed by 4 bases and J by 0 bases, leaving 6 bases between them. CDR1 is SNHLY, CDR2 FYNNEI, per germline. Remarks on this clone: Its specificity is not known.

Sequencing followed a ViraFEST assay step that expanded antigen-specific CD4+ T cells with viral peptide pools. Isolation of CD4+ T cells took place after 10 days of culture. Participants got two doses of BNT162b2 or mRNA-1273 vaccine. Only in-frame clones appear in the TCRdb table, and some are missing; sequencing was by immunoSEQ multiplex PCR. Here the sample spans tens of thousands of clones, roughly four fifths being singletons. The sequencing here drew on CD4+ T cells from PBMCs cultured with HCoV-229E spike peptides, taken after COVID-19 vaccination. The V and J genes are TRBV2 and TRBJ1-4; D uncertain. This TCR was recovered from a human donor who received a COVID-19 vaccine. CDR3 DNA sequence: TGTGCCAGCAGTGCCGGAACAACTAATGAAAAACTGTTTTTT. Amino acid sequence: CASSAGTTNEKLFF. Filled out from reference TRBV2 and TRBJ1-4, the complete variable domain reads EPEVTQTPSHQVTQMGQEVILRCVPISNHLYFYWYRQILGQKVEFLVSFYNNEISEKSEIFDDQFSVERPDGSNFTLKIRSTKLEDSAMYFCASSAGTTNEKLFFGSGTQLSVL.